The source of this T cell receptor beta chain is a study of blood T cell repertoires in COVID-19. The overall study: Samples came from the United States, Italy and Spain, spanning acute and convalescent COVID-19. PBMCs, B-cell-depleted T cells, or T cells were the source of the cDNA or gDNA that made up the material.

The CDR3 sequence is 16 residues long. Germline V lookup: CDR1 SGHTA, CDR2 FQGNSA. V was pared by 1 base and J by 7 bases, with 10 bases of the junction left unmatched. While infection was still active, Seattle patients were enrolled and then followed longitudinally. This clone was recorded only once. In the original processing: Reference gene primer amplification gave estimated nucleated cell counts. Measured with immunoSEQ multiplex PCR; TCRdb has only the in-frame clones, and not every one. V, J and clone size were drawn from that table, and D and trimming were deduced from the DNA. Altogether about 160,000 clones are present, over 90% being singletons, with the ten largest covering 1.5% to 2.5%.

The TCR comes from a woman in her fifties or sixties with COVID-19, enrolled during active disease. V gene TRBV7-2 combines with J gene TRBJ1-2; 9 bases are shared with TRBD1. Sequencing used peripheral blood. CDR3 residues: CASSLVGGTGLSGYTF. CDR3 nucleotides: TGTGCCAGCAGCTTAGTAGGAGGGACAGGGCTTAGTGGCTACACCTTC.